This is a list of T cell receptor beta chains from one sample in a study of blood T cell repertoires in COVID-19. Assay: immunoSEQ multiplex PCR; the TCRdb copy retains only in-frame clones and omits some. The sample includes 260,000 or so clones, 86% of them seen just once. Sequenced material: PBMCs or T cells enriched from blood (not recorded which). The source of these receptors is a young man who had recovered from COVID-19. The CDR3 runs from the conserved cysteine through the conserved F or W. The D gene is left open where the match is weak. Expanded clones are given a class, and other clones once, few, many or no size at all.

TRBJ1-4	TRBD1	TRBV29-1	NA	TGCAGCGCAGGGACAGGGGCAACTAATGAAAAACTGTTTTTT	CSAGTGATNEKLFF
TRBJ2-3	NA	TRBV3-1/TRBV3-2	NA	TGTGCCAGCAGCCAGGTCTCTCAGGATACGCAGTATTTT	CASSQVSQDTQYF
TRBJ1-1	NA	TRBV2	NA	TGTGCCAGCAGCGTAACAGAAAACACTGAAGCTTTCTTT	CASSVTENTEAFF
TRBJ2-1	TRBD2	TRBV13	NA	TGTGCCAGCAGCTCCGGGACTACCATTTTCTTC	CASSSGTTIFF
TRBJ1-5	NA	TRBV19	few	TGTGCCAGTAGTGCACAGGATAGCAATCAGCCCCAGCATTTT	CASSAQDSNQPQHF
TRBJ1-3	TRBD1	TRBV11-2	NA	TGTGCCAGCAGTCGAGGACAGGGTGGCTCTGGAAACACCATATATTTT	CASSRGQGGSGNTIYF
TRBJ1-2	TRBD1	TRBV18	NA	TGTGCCAGCTCACCGGACAGGGCCCCCGGTGGAGGCTACACCTTC	CASSPDRAPGGGYTF
TRBJ2-1	TRBD2	TRBV19	NA	TGTGCCACCCGGCTTACTAGCGGGGGGGCAAGCTCCTACAATGAGCAGTTCTTC	CATRLTSGGASSYNEQFF
TRBJ1-2	NA	TRBV10-3	once	TGTGCCATCAGTGAGTACGGAGCTAACTATGGCTACACCTTC	CAISEYGANYGYTF
TRBJ2-2	NA	TRBV6-5	few	TGTGCCAGCACTACTACTGGCGGCACCGGGGAGCTGTTTTTT	CASTTTGGTGELFF
TRBJ1-5	TRBD1	TRBV5-5	once	TGTGCCAGCAGCTACAGGGGTCTTCTTGAGCCCCAGCATTTT	CASSYRGLLEPQHF
TRBJ2-3	NA	TRBV6-5	once	TGTGCCAGCAGACCCAGGTGGGAGTCAGATACGCAGTATTTT	CASRPRWESDTQYF
TRBJ2-7	TRBD2	TRBV4-1	NA	TGCGCCAGCAGCCAAGCGCCGGGGAGTGGGGCTGGTCTAGCGGGAGACTACGAGCAGTACTTC	CASSQAPGSGAGLAGDYEQYF
TRBJ1-1	NA	TRBV12-3/TRBV12-4	NA	TGTGCCAGCAGTTTCGGGGGGCACACTGAAGCTTTCTTT	CASSFGGHTEAFF
TRBJ1-5	NA	TRBV15	NA	TGTGCCACCAAGGGAGGCACAGCTAATCAGCCCCAGCATTTT	CATKGGTANQPQHF
TRBJ1-4	NA	TRBV5-1	NA	TGCGCCAGCAGCGCCCAGTCAGGGGCTAATGAAAAACTGTTTTTT	CASSAQSGANEKLFF
TRBJ2-5	NA	TRBV6-5	NA	TGTGCCAGCAGTTACATAGGGGGGGGGACCCAGTACTTC	CASSYIGGGTQYF
TRBJ2-1	NA	TRBV1	NA	TGCACCAGTACCGGGACTAGCGGGTACAATGAGCAGTTCTTC	CTSTGTSGYNEQFF
TRBJ2-1	TRBD1	TRBV28	once	TGTGCCAGCAGGAGACAGGGAACCAATGAGCAGTTCTTC	CASRRQGTNEQFF
TRBJ2-5	TRBD2	TRBV7-9	NA	TGTGCCAGCAGCCCCTGGACTAGCCCGGGTCAAGAGACCCAGTACTTC	CASSPWTSPGQETQYF
TRBJ2-5	NA	TRBV3-1/TRBV3-2	NA	TGTGCCAGCAGCCAAGCCCGGGAATTCCAAGAGACCCAGTACTTC	CASSQAREFQETQYF
TRBJ2-7	TRBD1	TRBV7-6	NA	TGTGCCAGCAGCTTGGGACAGGGGACCCACGAGCAGTACTTC	CASSLGQGTHEQYF
TRBJ2-5	TRBD2	TRBV28	NA	TGTGCCACTCGGGGGGGTCCAGAACACCAAGAGACCCAGTACTTC	CATRGGPEHQETQYF
TRBJ2-7	TRBD2	TRBV2	once	TGTGCCAGCAGTCGGGAGGGTTCAAGCGACGAGCAGTACTTC	CASSREGSSDEQYF
TRBJ2-5	NA	TRBV19	NA	TGTGCCAGTAGTATTCGTGAGGGTGGTCTGGTCCCCCAGTACTTC	CASSIREGGLVPQYF
TRBJ1-6	NA	TRBV7-2	few	TGTGCCAGCAGCCAATACAGGGCCGATAAGGGGACCCTCCACTTT	CASSQYRADKGTLHF
TRBJ1-3	NA	TRBV30	NA	TGTGCCTGGAGTGACGGGATCTCTGGAAACACCATATATTTT	CAWSDGISGNTIYF
TRBJ1-4	NA	TRBV27	NA	TGTGCCAGCAGTTTATATTTCAGGGCAACCCCGGGTAATGAAAAACTGTTTTTT	CASSLYFRATPGNEKLFF
TRBJ1-2	TRBD1	TRBV27	NA	TGTGCCAGCAGTATTCACCGGGACAGACCGTATGGCTACACCTTC	CASSIHRDRPYGYTF
TRBJ2-2	NA	TRBV5-1	NA	TGCGCCAGCAGCTGGGGGGACAGACAAACCGGGGAGCTGTTTTTT	CASSWGDRQTGELFF
TRBJ1-1	TRBD1	TRBV2	NA	TGTGCCAGCAGGGGGACAGGGGCTGGCGCTGAAGCTTTCTTT	CASRGTGAGAEAFF
TRBJ2-2	TRBD2	TRBV6-5	many	TGTGCCAGCGTCGGTCTAGCGGACACCGGGGAGCTGTTTTTT	CASVGLADTGELFF
TRBJ2-1	TRBD2	TRBV11-2	NA	TGTGCCAGCAGCTTAGAGGTAGCGGGGGAGCAGTTCTTC	CASSLEVAGEQFF
TRBJ2-1	TRBD2	TRBV5-1	NA	TGCGCCAGCAGCTTGCCAAGTCCGGGACTAGCGGGGATTGAGCAGTTCTTC	CASSLPSPGLAGIEQFF
TRBJ2-7	TRBD1	TRBV25-1	NA	TGTGCCAGCAGTGAAACAGGGGGTGCTTCTTACGAGCAGTACTTC	CASSETGGASYEQYF
TRBJ1-6	NA	TRBV4-1	NA	TGCGCCAGCAGCCTCCGACAGACCCCTTCACCCCTCCACTTT	CASSLRQTPSPLHF
TRBJ1-4	NA	TRBV5-8	NA	TGTGCCAGCAGCTTGGGACAGGTTAATGAAAAACTGTTTTTT	CASSLGQVNEKLFF
TRBJ1-1	NA	TRBV10-1	NA	TGCGCCAGCAGTGAGTCGGCTGAATTCAGCGGTGAAGCTTTCTTT	CASSESAEFSGEAFF
TRBJ1-2	NA	TRBV2	NA	TGTGCCAGCAGTGAAGCTTCAGGGAACTATGGCTACACCTTC	CASSEASGNYGYTF
TRBJ2-7	NA	TRBV5-8	NA	TGTGCCAGCAGCTCTACCCCCTCCTACGAGCAGTACTTC	CASSSTPSYEQYF
TRBJ2-7	TRBD2	TRBV10-3	NA	TGTGCCATCAGTGAGTCGGTGGGGGGGTTGGGCGAGCAGTACTTC	CAISESVGGLGEQYF
TRBJ1-1	NA	TRBV28	once	TGTGCCAGCAGTTTATCGGGAGGGGGATACACTGAAGCTTTCTTT	CASSLSGGGYTEAFF
TRBJ1-2	TRBD1	TRBV9	NA	TGTGCCAGCAGCGTAGGGACAGGGAACTATGGCTACACCTTC	CASSVGTGNYGYTF
TRBJ2-3	NA	TRBV3-1/TRBV3-2	NA	TGTGCCAGCAGCCAAGGTCTACGGTACGATACGCAGTATTTT	CASSQGLRYDTQYF
TRBJ1-2	NA	TRBV6-1	NA	TGTGCCAGCAGTGAGCCCAGGGTCGGCGGTGGCTACACCTTC	CASSEPRVGGGYTF
TRBJ1-1	TRBD1	TRBV7-9	NA	TGTGCCAGCAGCTTCGACAGGGGAGGTGAAGCTTTCTTT	CASSFDRGGEAFF
TRBJ1-5	TRBD1	TRBV19	NA	TGTGCCAGTAGTTGGAGGGACAGTCCAATCGAGCCCCAGCATTTT	CASSWRDSPIEPQHF
TRBJ2-1	TRBD1	TRBV7-7	NA	TGTGCTAGCAGCTTAATGTTGGGCCAGGGGGAGAATGAGCAGTTCTTC	CASSLMLGQGENEQFF
TRBJ1-1	NA	TRBV19	NA	TGTGCCAGTAGTATAGAGGGGCGTCGGAACACTGAAGCTTTCTTT	CASSIEGRRNTEAFF
TRBJ1-1	NA	TRBV3-1/TRBV3-2	once	TGTGCCAGCAGCCAAGATAGGAGGGGCCCTGAAGCTTTCTTT	CASSQDRRGPEAFF
TRBJ2-5	NA	TRBV24-1	NA	TGTGCCACCAGTAACAGGGCACAAGAGACCCAGTACTTC	CATSNRAQETQYF
TRBJ2-4	TRBD1	TRBV7-2	NA	TGTGCCAGCAGTTATAACGCCGGGACAGGGGGAGGCATTCAGTACTTC	CASSYNAGTGGGIQYF
TRBJ1-5	NA	TRBV18	once	TGTGCCAGCTCAAGCACCCAGGGTCAGCCCCAGCATTTT	CASSSTQGQPQHF
TRBJ2-5	TRBD2	TRBV5-1	NA	TGCGCCAGCAGCTTGGGGACTAGCGGGGGCTTTGCAGAGACCCAGTACTTC	CASSLGTSGGFAETQYF
TRBJ2-7	NA	TRBV3-1/TRBV3-2	NA	TGTGCCAGCAGCCAGCGGACTTTCTACGAGCAGTACTTC	CASSQRTFYEQYF